This record looks at one T cell receptor beta chain sequence and its context. Antigen specificity is unknown. These data are taken from a study of T cells after yellow fever vaccination. Overall study results and limits: One caveat is that FACS-sorted repertoires could contain abundant clonotypes contaminating from the bulk population. Researchers noted that a small share of clonotypes showed up in both CD4 and CD8 compartments. In post-booster samples, most primary-vaccination clones reappeared (under 98% CD4, 88% CD8).

Germline V gene lookup returns CDR1 MNHEY and CDR2 SVGAGI. This CDR3 comprises 16 residues. With 6 bases clipped from V and 4 bases from J, the junction kept 7 bases outside the gene matches. The authors made TCR cDNA by 5'RACE template switching, adding a universal primer site and UMIs. MiXCR was run by TCRdb on the 5' RACE reads, yielding one entry per CDR3 protein. The sample contains 180,000 or so distinct CDR3 sequences, approximately 10% of which appear only once. The V gene is TRBV6-5, the J gene TRBJ2-3, with TRBD2 identical over 13 bases. This TCR came from a man aged 18 to 29 who received the YFV17D yellow fever vaccine. The sample was CD8+ T cells sorted from PBMCs, taken 15 days after the yellow fever booster vaccination. This CDR3 is CASSRGLAGVADTQYF. The CDR3 coding sequence is TGTGCCAGCAGCCGCGGACTAGCGGGGGTGGCAGATACGCAGTATTTT.